These 25 T cell receptor beta chains originate from one sample sequenced in a study of cytomegalovirus exposure and HLA in healthy donors. The PCR was carried out with 60 Vbeta primers and 13 Jbeta primers. Assay: immunoSEQ multiplex PCR; the TCRdb copy retains only in-frame clones and omits some. The table lists fewer than 200,000 clones, 70% to 80% of them singletons, with approximately 1.4% in the top ten. The sample comprised PBMCs. The receptors shown here come from a man between 60 and 70 years old in good health and CMV-seronegative.

The rearrangement joins TRBV7-7 to TRBJ2-2, with D possibly being TRBD1 (5 bases). Germline V gives CDR1 SSHAT, CDR2 FNYEAQ (reference sequence). This CDR3 is built from 15 residues. The germline V and J ends were trimmed by 8 bases and 4 bases, with 17 bases remaining between them. The CDR3 loop is CASGGSRAATGELFF. CDR3 bases: TGTGCCAGCGGCGGATCCAGGGCTGCCACCGGGGAGCTGTTTTTT.

The chain employs TRBV5-1 and TRBJ1-4; a possible D gene is TRBD1 (6 bases). The V gene lost 4 bases and the J gene lost 6 bases, with 16 bases spanning the gap. The germline gives CDR1 SGHRS, CDR2 YFSETQ. The CDR3 is 15 amino acids. In DNA form, the CDR3 reads TGCGCCAGCAGCCCTCGACAGGCTCAGCATGAAAAACTGTTTTTT. As protein: CASSPRQAQHEKLFF. Drawing the rest from reference TRBV5-1 and TRBJ1-4, the complete variable domain is KAGVTQTPRYLIKTRGQQVTLSCSPISGHRSVSWYQQTPGQGLQFLFEYFSETQRNKGNFPGRFSGRQFSNSRSEMNVSTLELGDSALYLCASSPRQAQHEKLFFGSGTQLSVL.

The chain recombines TRBV10-3 with TRBJ2-1; no firm D call. The germline V and J ends were trimmed by 1 base and 5 bases, with 3 bases remaining between them. Per the germline V gene, CDR1 is ENHRY and CDR2 is SYGVKD. This CDR3 has 12 residues. The CDR3 nucleotides read TGTGCCATCAGTGAGTTAAACAATGAGCAGTTCTTC. Translation: CAISELNNEQFF.

V and J are TRBV11-2 and TRBJ2-5; the D is unclear. CDR1 is SGHAT, CDR2 FQNNGV, per germline. V gave up 6 bases and J gave up 6 bases, with 8 bases separating them. The CDR3 is made up of 11 amino acids. The chain's CDR3 is CASRGPQTQYF. As DNA, the CDR3 is TGTGCCAGCAGGGGCCCACAGACCCAGTACTTC.

The rearrangement uses TRBV12-5 and TRBJ2-5; TRBD2 matches at 8 bases. The ends lost 6 bases at V and 3 bases at J; junction bases unmatched: 18. Germline V gives CDR1 LGHNT, CDR2 FRNRAP. The CDR3 is 18 residues long. The CDR3 region is CASGTPGVRGGREETQYF. In DNA form, the CDR3 reads TGTGCTAGTGGGACCCCCGGGGTTCGCGGGGGGCGGGAAGAGACCCAGTACTTC.

J is TRBJ1-6 and V is TRBV10-3, with 10 bases aligning to TRBD1. Germline loops: CDR1 ENHRY, CDR2 SYGVKD. Trimming took 8 bases from V and 14 from J; bases not matched to a gene: 18. The CDR3 runs 16 residues. In DNA, the CDR3 is TGTGCCATCTCAATGGCGGGGGGACAGGGGCGTCACTCCCTCCACTTT. It is translated as CAISMAGGQGRHSLHF.

The V gene is TRBV5-4, the J gene TRBJ2-5; 7 bases are a match to TRBD2. The J call is doubtful: the DNA matches TRBJ2-7 better. This CDR3 spans 16 amino acids. Germline CDR1 is SGHNT and CDR2 is YYREEE (reference sequence). For the CDR3, the DNA is TGTGCCAGCAGCTTGGGGGGGGGACTATCTTCCTACGAGCAGTACTTC. Residues: CASSLGGGLSSYEQYF.

This clone has just a few counts. The V gene is TRBV11-2, the J gene TRBJ2-1; 7 nucleotides agree with TRBD1. Trimming removed 4 bases from V and 10 bases from J; junction bases left unmatched: 7. The CDR3 runs 13 residues. Germline V gene sequence: CDR1 SGHAT, CDR2 FQNNGV. CDR3 loop: CASSYGQGVEQFF. The CDR3 coding sequence is TGTGCCAGCAGCTACGGCCAGGGGGTAGAGCAGTTCTTC.

This sequence joins TRBV2 and TRBJ2-2; 8 bases match TRBD1. CDR3 size: 14 residues. Germline loops: CDR1 SNHLY, CDR2 FYNNEI. V lost 6 bases, J lost 4 bases, and 4 bases stayed unmatched. The CDR3 DNA reads as TGTGCCAGCAGACCAGGGGGCAGCACCGGGGAGCTGTTTTTT. Translating gives CASRPGGSTGELFF.

V and J are TRBV7-3 and TRBJ2-3; the match to TRBD2 covers 8 bases. The V and J ends lost 2 bases and 2 bases, in that order; junction bases with no gene match: 6. This CDR3 has 16 residues. Germline loops: CDR1 SGHTA, CDR2 FQGTGA. CDR3 residues: CASSLGSGGITDTQYF. The DNA of the CDR3 is TGTGCCAGCAGCTTAGGGAGCGGGGGAATCACAGATACGCAGTATTTT. The whole variable domain, remainder taken from reference TRBV7-3 and TRBJ2-3, is GAGVSQTPSNKVTEKGKYVELRCDPISGHTALYWYRQSLGQGPEFLIYFQGTGAADDSGLPNDRFFAVRPEGSVSTLKIQRTERGDSAVYLCASSLGSGGITDTQYFGPGTRLTVL.

The genes are TRBV29-1 and TRBJ1-2, with D maybe TRBD1 (5 bases). The length of the CDR3 is 12 residues. Trimming took 5 bases from V and 8 from J, leaving 15 bases between them. The V gene's germline CDR1 is SQVTM and CDR2 ANQGSEA. The CDR3 DNA reads TGCAGCGTTCGTTCGGGGGAGGACGGCTACACCTTC. Translating it yields CSVRSGEDGYTF. The entire variable domain, with the rest obtained from reference TRBV29-1 and TRBJ1-2, is as follows: SAVISQKPSRDICQRGTSLTIQCQVDSQVTMMFWYRQQPGQSLTLIATANQGSEATYESGFVIDKFPISRPNLTFSTLTVSNMSPEDSSIYLCSVRSGEDGYTFGSGTRLTVV.

This clone is a singleton in its sample. The V gene is TRBV9, the J gene TRBJ1-4; D is perhaps TRBD1 (6 bases). In germline, CDR1 is SGDLS, CDR2 YYNGEE. V was shortened by 0 bases and J by 2 bases, with 14 bases between the two germline ends. CDR3 length: 17 residues. The CDR3 DNA follows: TGTGCCAGCAGCGTAGGGAGGGGGGGCCTGACTAATGAAAAACTGTTTTTT. This translates into CASSVGRGGLTNEKLFF.

The rearrangement uses TRBV11-3 and TRBJ2-3; possible D gene TRBD1, 7 bases. Trimming removed 4 bases at V and 2 bases at J, with 22 bases between. Germline V lookup: CDR1 SGHNT, CDR2 YENEEA. This CDR3 is built from 18 residues. This chain's CDR3 is CASSSAGLRQGYTDTQYF. The CDR3 DNA reads as TGTGCCAGCAGCTCCGCGGGGCTGAGACAGGGCTACACAGATACGCAGTATTTT.

The chain has TRBV25-1 and TRBJ2-5; TRBD1 matches 8 bases. The CDR3 is made up of 16 amino acids. The germline V gene has CDR1 MGHDK and CDR2 SYGVNS. With V trimmed by 0 bases and J by 5 bases, 8 bases remained unmatched. This CDR3 reads CASSEYGRGRVETQYF. CDR3 bases: TGTGCCAGCAGTGAATACGGCAGGGGGCGCGTTGAGACCCAGTACTTC.

The chain is built from TRBV28 and TRBJ2-3, with TRBD2 identical over 8 bases. V lost 11 bases to trimming and J lost 5 bases; unmatched junction nucleotides: 9. The CDR3 sequence is 13 residues long. CDR1 and CDR2 (germline): MDHEN, SYDVKM. The CDR3 is CALGVAGRDTQYF. CDR3 nucleotides: TGTGCCTTGGGGGTAGCGGGACGAGATACGCAGTATTTT.

The V call is TRBV7-9, the J call TRBJ2-5; 14 bases align to TRBD2. The CDR3 extends over 17 amino acids. V was pared by 6 bases and J by 9 bases, with 15 bases of the junction left unmatched. The germline V gene has CDR1 SEHNR and CDR2 FQNEAQ (reference sequence). The CDR3 nucleotides read TGTGCCAGCAGTTACCCCCCGACTAGCGGGGGGGGCGGGGCCCAGTACTTC. Protein: CASSYPPTSGGGGAQYF.

The chain uses TRBV7-9 and TRBJ2-7; the D is unclear. CDR1 and CDR2 (germline): SEHNR, FQNEAQ (reference sequence). V was pared by 3 bases and J by 5 bases, with 14 bases between. The CDR3 extends over 14 amino acids. The CDR3 bases are TGTGCCAGCAGCTTCGACACGATCGTGGACGAGCAGTACTTC. Encoded protein: CASSFDTIVDEQYF.

This clone has only a few counts. CDR3 nucleotides: TGTGCCAGCAGCTCTACCACCGGACAGGGGGCGGGCTATGGCTACACCTTC. Translating gives CASSSTTGQGAGYGYTF. V and J are TRBV28 and TRBJ1-2; 11 bases line up with TRBD1. J was trimmed by 4 bases and V by 6 bases; bases with no gene match: 13. The CDR3 runs 17 residues. Germline V gives CDR1 MDHEN, CDR2 SYDVKM.

In this sample, this clone turned up a few times. The gene calls are TRBV12-2 and TRBJ1-6; the table's TRBD1 call for D was not verified on the DNA. TRBV12-2 is given as a pseudogene. The length of the CDR3 is 16 residues. The CDR3 region is CASRLPFRPGVSPLHF. The CDR3 DNA follows: TGTGCAAGTCGCTTACCGTTTCGGCCAGGGGTTTCACCCCTCCACTTT.

This chain links TRBV27 with TRBJ1-1; TRBD1 might be the D (5 bases). V dropped 2 bases and J dropped 1 base, with 8 bases sitting between them. In germline, CDR1 is MNHEY, CDR2 SMNVEV (reference sequence). This CDR3 has 14 residues. The CDR3 sequence: CASSLRQGNTEAFF. DNA for the CDR3: TGTGCCAGCAGTTTACGCCAGGGGAACACTGAAGCTTTCTTT.

This sequence joins TRBV14 and TRBJ2-7; D might be TRBD1 (5 bases). Germline lookup yields CDR1 SGHDN and CDR2 FVKESK. Trimming removed 4 bases from V and 9 bases from J, with 19 bases in between. The length of the CDR3 is 14 residues. The CDR3 loop reads CASSPFQGPTGQYF. Here the CDR3 DNA reads TGTGCCAGCAGCCCATTCCAGGGCCCTACCGGGCAGTACTTC. Filled out from reference TRBV14 and TRBJ2-7, the complete variable domain reads EAGVTQFPSHSVIEKGQTVTLRCDPISGHDNLYWYRRVMGKEIKFLLHFVKESKQDESGMPNNRFLAERTGGTYSTLKVQPAELEDSGVYFCASSPFQGPTGQYFGPGTRLTVT.

The chain links TRBV7-2 to TRBJ1-1; 7 bases are a match to TRBD1. V lost 1 base, J lost 10 bases, and 9 bases stayed unmatched. This CDR3 has 14 amino acids. CDR1 SGHTA and CDR2 FQGNSA come from the germline V gene. CDR3 region: CASSLEGSRGRAFF. The CDR3 coding sequence is TGTGCCAGCAGCTTAGAAGGATCGAGGGGGCGAGCTTTCTTT.

This chain uses TRBV7-8 with TRBJ2-5; 9 bases are shared with TRBD2. V lost 5 bases, J lost 1 base, and 5 bases stayed unmatched. This CDR3 has 15 residues. Germline CDR1 is SGHVS and CDR2 is FQNEAQ. The CDR3 nucleotides are TGTGCCAGCAGCAACCTAGCGGGGCCCCAAGAGACCCAGTACTTC. Protein product: CASSNLAGPQETQYF.

This sequence joins TRBV6-5 and TRBJ2-1, with D possibly matching TRBD1 (5 bases). CDR3 length: 15 amino acids. Germline assignment: CDR1 MNHEY and CDR2 SVGAGI. V lost 8 bases and J lost 5, with 19 bases in between. The CDR3 DNA sequence: TGTGCCAGCGGGTTTAGGGGTCCGGGTCACAATGAGCAGTTCTTC. Residues: CASGFRGPGHNEQFF.

In its sample, this clone was seen once. The genes are TRBV19 and TRBJ1-4, with a weak D call TRBD1 (5 bases). The V gene's germline CDR1 is LNHDA and CDR2 SQIVND (reference sequence). The V gene lost 10 bases and the J gene lost 4 bases, with 13 bases spanning the gap. This CDR3 comprises 13 residues. The CDR3 loop reads CATEQADNEKLFF. CDR3 in DNA: TGTGCCACGGAACAGGCAGATAATGAAAAACTGTTTTTT.